A selection of T cell receptor beta chains follows, all from one sample in a study of identical twins. TCRdb fed the 5' RACE reads into MiXCR, producing one record per CDR3 protein. The sample shows some 97,000 distinct CDR3 sequences, 5.5% to 7% of them seen only once. The sample consisted of memory T cells sorted from blood. Every receptor here comes from a woman between 45 and 65 years old in good health. CDR3s include the opening cysteine and the closing phenylalanine or tryptophan.

v_call	cdr3_length	j_call	cdr3_aa
TRBV15	14	TRBJ1-1	CATSRDILGTEAFF
TRBV4-1	13	TRBJ1-1	CASSQDRGTEAFF
TRBV29-1	15	TRBJ1-2	CSVVGQGTGLYGYTF
TRBV10-3	12	TRBJ1-2	CAISESDYGYTF
TRBV29-1	13	TRBJ2-3	CSETSGITDTQYF
TRBV11-2	15	TRBJ2-2	CASSLGHTNTGELFF
TRBV4-1	14	TRBJ2-3	CASSQTSGTDTQYF
TRBV2	15	TRBJ2-1	CASSVKRASYNEQSF
TRBV5-1	12	TRBJ1-2	CASSFDRAGYTF
TRBV20-1	14	TRBJ1-1	CSARDEYGVGEAFF
TRBV7-2	16	TRBJ2-1	CVSSPTSGGGLNEQFF
TRBV20-1	14	TRBJ1-5	CSVEMGDRDQPQHF
TRBV19	13	TRBJ2-5	CASSVPAGETQYF
TRBV5-6	12	TRBJ2-7	CASSLGGVEQYF
TRBV5-1	14	TRBJ2-7	CASRPWGGAGEQYF
TRBV28	14	TRBJ1-3	CASSLDVVRNTIYF
TRBV7-6	16	TRBJ2-1	CASSTQSGDLYNEQFF
TRBV18	17	TRBJ2-2	CASSPPIGASGTGELFF
TRBV11-3	17	TRBJ2-5	CASSWGLRAGGKETQYF
TRBV9	14	TRBJ2-2	CASSALAPPGELFF
TRBV7-9	15	TRBJ2-1	CASSPGPRINNEQFF
TRBV29-1	13	TRBJ1-2	CSVLPWGALGYTF